The rows below give T cell receptor beta chains drawn from one sample of a study of PD-1 blockade in mismatch repair-deficient tumors. Sequenced by immunoSEQ multiplex PCR; TCRdb stores in-frame clones only, minus some. The sample has 30,000 to 40,000 clones; about 85% are singletons. Material: peripheral blood, obtained approximately 80 weeks after starting pembrolizumab. The receptors originated from an adult with mismatch repair-deficient cancer. Both conserved end residues are trimmed from each CDR3.

V,J,CDR3
TRBV28,TRBJ2-4,ASSFTGGAFGGGGKNIQY
TRBV28,TRBJ1-2,ASRVGQPNYGYT
TRBV5-4,TRBJ2-6,ASSSGQVPGANVLT
TRBV2,TRBJ2-2,ASSARGPPGELF
TRBV5-4,TRBJ2-2,ASSLPGLAGGLF
TRBV27,TRBJ2-3,ASSLQDGLGTQY
TRBV19,TRBJ1-3,ASSPGLSGNTIY
TRBV4-1,TRBJ1-3,ASSPDRGSGNTIY
TRBV29-1,TRBJ2-1,SVRTLEQF
TRBV19,TRBJ2-7,ASSSGIQSSYEQY
TRBV5-5,TRBJ2-7,ASSPYLAGGYEQY
TRBV19,TRBJ1-5,ASSIAINQPQH
TRBV15,TRBJ1-5,ATSFANSNQPQH
TRBV2,TRBJ1-4,ASSEGRVGEKLF
TRBV29-1,TRBJ2-3,SVRQGPTDTQY
TRBV20-1,TRBJ2-5,SVRPAETQY
TRBV18,TRBJ2-3,ASSPTFRDEGTDTQY
TRBV7-6,TRBJ2-5,ASSTRDRSQETQY
TRBV29-1,TRBJ2-1,SVRDRGWDNEQF
TRBV27,TRBJ2-5,ASSYAFPRTQY
TRBV5-1,TRBJ2-1,ASSDGGGYNEQF
TRBV10-3,TRBJ1-2,AISVSGGSSNYGYT
TRBV14,TRBJ2-3,ASSQVVSRSTDTQY
TRBV7-3,TRBJ2-7,ASSLYGPYFYEQY
TRBV19,TRBJ1-1,ASSIGLTGRGVNTEAF
TRBV5-1,TRBJ2-7,ASSLVGGPSALEQY
TRBV14,TRBJ2-7,ASSQVSFTGQVSYEQY
TRBV5-4,TRBJ2-1,ASSVDSLSYNEQF
TRBV9,TRBJ2-3,ASGRLAGGETDTQY
TRBV6-5,TRBJ1-1,ASSYSKNTEAF
TRBV7-2,TRBJ2-3,ASRRARGRTDTQY
TRBV18,TRBJ2-5,ASSPGQGETQY
TRBV19,TRBJ2-3,ASSMADTQY
TRBV6-1,TRBJ2-5,ASSEGLVSGGQHQETQY
TRBV11-2,TRBJ2-5,ASSLRGETQY
TRBV29-1,TRBJ2-1,SGRWGLVLVNEQF
TRBV5-5,TRBJ2-7,ASSLPGTTYEQY
TRBV18,TRBJ2-1,ASSPAPGQYNEQF
TRBV15,TRBJ2-7,ATSRETRGAGGYEQY
TRBV5-1,TRBJ1-2,ASSTGTPGVSATFYGYT
TRBV19,TRBJ1-5,ASSIGQGRHQPQH
TRBV2,TRBJ1-5,ASRADRGWNQPQH